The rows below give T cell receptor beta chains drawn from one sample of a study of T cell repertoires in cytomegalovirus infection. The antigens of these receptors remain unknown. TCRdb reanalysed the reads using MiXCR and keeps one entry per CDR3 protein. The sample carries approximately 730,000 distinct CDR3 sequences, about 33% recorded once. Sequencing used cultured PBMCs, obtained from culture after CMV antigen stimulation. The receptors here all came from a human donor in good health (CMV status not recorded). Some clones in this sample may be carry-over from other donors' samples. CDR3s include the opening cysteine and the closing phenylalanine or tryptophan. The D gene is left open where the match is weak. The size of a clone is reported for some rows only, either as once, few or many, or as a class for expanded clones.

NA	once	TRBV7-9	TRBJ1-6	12	TGTGCCAGCAGCCCCGGACAGAGGGCCCTCCACTTT	CASSPGQRALHF
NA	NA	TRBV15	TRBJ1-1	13	TGTGCCACCAGCCCACGGAAGGGCACTGAAGCTTTCTTT	CATSPRKGTEAFF
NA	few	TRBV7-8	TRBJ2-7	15	TGTGCCAGCAGCTTAAACCGGGACCCGTTATACGAGCAGTACTTC	CASSLNRDPLYEQYF
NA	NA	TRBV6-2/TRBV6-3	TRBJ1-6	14	TGTGCCAGCAGCGACCAGGGGTATAATTCACCCCTCCACTTT	CASSDQGYNSPLHF
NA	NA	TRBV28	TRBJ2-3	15	TGTGCCAGCACATCGGTGAAGCGTAGCACAGATACGCAGTATTTT	CASTSVKRSTDTQYF
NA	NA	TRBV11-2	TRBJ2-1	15	TGTGCCAGCAGCCTCCGGGACAACTCCTACAATGAGCAGTTCTTC	CASSLRDNSYNEQFF
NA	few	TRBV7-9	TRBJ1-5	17	TGTGCCAGCAGCTTAGTCAGGGGCCCCTCCTTTAATCAGCCCCAGCATTTT	CASSLVRGPSFNQPQHF
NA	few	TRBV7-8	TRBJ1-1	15	TGTGCCAGCAGCCACCCGGGCGGTCCCGCGAGTGAAGCTTTCTTT	CASSHPGGPASEAFF
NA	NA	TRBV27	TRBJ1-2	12	TGTGCCACCCTACGGAGGGGGAATGGCTACACCTTC	CATLRRGNGYTF
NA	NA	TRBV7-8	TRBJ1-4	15	TGTGCCAGCAGCCCCCGGGGAGGGGGAAATGAAAAACTGTTTTTT	CASSPRGGGNEKLFF
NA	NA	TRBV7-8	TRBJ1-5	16	TGTGCCAGCAGCCCGAGTCGGCAGTATAGCAATCAGCCCCAGCATTTT	CASSPSRQYSNQPQHF
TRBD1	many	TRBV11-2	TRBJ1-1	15	TGTGCCAGCAGCTTAGTGGGACAGGGGAACACTGAAGCTTTCTTT	CASSLVGQGNTEAFF